This entry features one TCR beta chain sequence. The authors' processing: The assay estimated nucleated cells by amplifying reference gene primers. Profiling relied on immunoSEQ multiplex PCR, and the TCRdb table lists in-frame clones only, not all of them. That table gives V, J and clone size, and the DNA gave D and trimming. The sample gives 250,000 to 300,000 clones, roughly 90% of which show up once; around 4.4% is in the top ten. The source of the sample is a study of blood T cell repertoires in COVID-19. Study information: Both acute and convalescent COVID-19 samples were obtained from the United States, Italy and Spain.

V was clipped by 10 bases and J by 4 bases, with 16 bases between them. This CDR3 has 13 amino acids. Germline CDR1 ENHRY, CDR2 SYGVKD. Material: peripheral blood. The chain carries TRBV10-3 and TRBJ1-2, with D possibly being TRBD1 (6 bases). The receptor was isolated from a middle-aged man with acute or convalescent COVID-19. CDR3 residues: CASRGMGGYGYTF. CDR3 DNA: TGTGCCAGCAGGGGAATGGGGGGCTATGGCTACACCTTC.